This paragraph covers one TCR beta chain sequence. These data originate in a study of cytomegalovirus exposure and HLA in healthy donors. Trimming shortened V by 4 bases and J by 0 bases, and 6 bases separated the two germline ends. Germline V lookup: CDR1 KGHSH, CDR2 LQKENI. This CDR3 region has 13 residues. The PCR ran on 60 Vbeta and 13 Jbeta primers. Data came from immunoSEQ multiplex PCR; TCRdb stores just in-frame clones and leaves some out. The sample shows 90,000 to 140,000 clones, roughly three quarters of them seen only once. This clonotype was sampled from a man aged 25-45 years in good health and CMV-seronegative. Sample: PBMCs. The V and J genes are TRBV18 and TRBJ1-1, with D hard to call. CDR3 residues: CASSRSLNTEAFF. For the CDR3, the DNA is TGTGCCAGCTCACGTTCTCTGAACACTGAAGCTTTCTTT.